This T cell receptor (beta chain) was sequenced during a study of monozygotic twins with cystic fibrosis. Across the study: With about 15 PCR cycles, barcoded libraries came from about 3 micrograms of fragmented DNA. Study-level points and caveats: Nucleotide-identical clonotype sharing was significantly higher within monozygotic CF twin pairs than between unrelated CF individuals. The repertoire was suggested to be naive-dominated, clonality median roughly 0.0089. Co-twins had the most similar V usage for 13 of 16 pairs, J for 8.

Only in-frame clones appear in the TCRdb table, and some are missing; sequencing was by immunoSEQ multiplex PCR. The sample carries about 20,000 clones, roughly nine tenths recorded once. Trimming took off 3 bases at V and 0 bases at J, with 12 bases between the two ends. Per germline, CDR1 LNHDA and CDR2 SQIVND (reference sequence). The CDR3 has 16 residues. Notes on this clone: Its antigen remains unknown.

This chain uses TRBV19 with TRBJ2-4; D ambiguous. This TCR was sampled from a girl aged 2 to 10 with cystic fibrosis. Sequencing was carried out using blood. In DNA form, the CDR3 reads TGTGCCAGTAGTATGGGGTCCAGAGGAGCCAAAAACATTCAGTACTTC. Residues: CASSMGSRGAKNIQYF.